This record covers a single T cell receptor beta chain. This sample stems from a study of blood T cell repertoires in COVID-19. Study-level information: Sample material is recorded as cDNA or gDNA derived from T cells, B-cell-depleted T cells, or PBMCs.

Using immunoSEQ multiplex PCR, the repertoire was profiled, and TCRdb retains in-frame clones only, with some absent. The sample lists over 150,000 clones; roughly 87% were seen once. Germline CDR1 SNHLY, CDR2 FYNNEI. The length of the CDR3 is 15 residues. The V end was cut by 7 bases, the J end by 7 bases, with 22 bases between. The TCR sequence derives from a woman between 50 and 59 years old who had recovered from COVID-19. Sample: PBMCs or T cells enriched from blood (not recorded which). This chain joins TRBV2 and TRBJ1-2; TRBD1 might be the D (5 bases). DNA for the CDR3: TGTGCCAGCACTCAAACGGACACCCCCAGGGCTGGCTACACCTTC. This encodes CASTQTDTPRAGYTF.